This TCR beta chain is drawn from a study of cytomegalovirus exposure and HLA in healthy donors. The wider study: The roughly 120 validation repertoires matched the 500 to 750 first-cohort repertoires in platform, a later analysis reported.

The CDR3 extends over 19 amino acids. V dropped 0 bases and J dropped 0 bases, with 15 bases sitting between them. Per the germline V gene, CDR1 is LNHNV and CDR2 is YYDKDF (reference sequence). The data were produced by immunoSEQ multiplex PCR, yet TCRdb's version contains in-frame clones alone and is incomplete. The table has about 220,000 clones, 85% to 90% seen once. Overall study results and limits: One later analysis, an examination of the approximately 130 validation repertoires, found that first-cohort TCR clusters tended to co-occur in them.

Regarding this clone: Its target is not known.

This TCR was recovered from a woman aged 18-29 years in good health and CMV-seronegative. The chain joins TRBV15 to TRBJ2-6, with D maybe TRBD1 (6 bases). The sequenced sample was PBMCs. The CDR3 region has the DNA TGTGCCACCAGCAGAGATGAGGAACAGGGAGTCTCTGGGGCCAACGTCCTGACTTTC. It specifies CATSRDEEQGVSGANVLTF.